A single sample is the source of the 5 T cell receptor beta chains below, sequenced in a study of blood T cell repertoires in COVID-19. Some clones are missing from TCRdb's copy, which holds only in-frame ones; the method was immunoSEQ multiplex PCR. This sample has about 200,000 clones, with approximately 91% found just once. Input material: peripheral blood. These receptors all stem from a middle-aged man with COVID-19, enrolled during active disease.

This clone is a singleton in its sample. The chain uses TRBV2 and TRBJ2-7; the match to TRBD1 covers 10 bases. Germline V CDR1 and CDR2: SNHLY, FYNNEI. After removal of 4 bases from V and 10 bases from J, the junction contained 4 bases not matched to a gene. The CDR3 has 12 residues. CDR3 loop: CASSVRTGGQYF. The CDR3 region has the DNA TGTGCCAGCAGTGTCCGGACAGGGGGACAGTACTTC.

This chain joins TRBV4-2 and TRBJ2-1, with 9 bases identical to TRBD1. The CDR3 totals 16 residues. V shed 3 bases and J 0 bases; nucleotides not matched to a gene: 3. Germline V gives CDR1 LGHNA, CDR2 YNFKEQ. DNA of the CDR3: TGTGCCAGCAGCCAGACAGGGGGGACCTCCTACAATGAGCAGTTCTTC. This translates into CASSQTGGTSYNEQFF.

This clone was recorded once. The rearrangement joins TRBV11-2 to TRBJ2-2, with 13 bases lining up with TRBD2. Germline CDR1 SGHAT, CDR2 FQNNGV. This CDR3 has 17 residues. J lost 5 bases, V lost 4 bases, and 7 bases had no gene match. The CDR3 DNA is TGTGCCAGCAGCTCCCCGGGACTAGCGGGAAGTACCGGGGAGCTGTTTTTT. It codes for CASSSPGLAGSTGELFF.

The chain joins TRBV9 to TRBJ2-2, with 8 bases matching TRBD2. The CDR3 is made up of 16 amino acids. Germline CDR1 SGDLS, CDR2 YYNGEE. Trimming took 0 bases from V and 4 from J; bases not matched to a gene: 5. CDR3 sequence reads: CASSVAGGATTGELFF. The CDR3 DNA sequence: TGTGCCAGCAGCGTAGCGGGGGGGGCCACCACCGGGGAGCTGTTTTTT.

The chain is built from TRBV27 and TRBJ2-6; no definite D call. CDR1 is MNHEY and CDR2 is SMNVEV in the germline V gene (reference sequence). V was pared by 5 bases and J by 4 bases, with 12 bases between. The CDR3 consists of 15 residues. The DNA of the CDR3 is TGTGCCAGCAGTCCGCAGTCTGCCGGGGCCAACGTCCTGACTTTC. Translated: CASSPQSAGANVLTF.